Reported below is one TCR beta chain. What it binds is not known. Sequencing was performed with immunoSEQ multiplex PCR; in TCRdb, only in-frame clones are kept and a portion is missing. Found here are tens of thousands of clones, 75% of them singletons; the top ten hold under 15%. The data originate from a study of CD4 T cells in relation to SARS-CoV-2 and coronaviruses. Study-wide background: PBMCs were cultured with antigen for roughly 10 days before TCR beta sequencing. No peptide or an HIV-1 Nef peptide pool served as negative control.

Trimming took 4 bases from V and 9 from J; bases not matched to a gene: 5. CDR1 and CDR2 from the germline V gene are LGHDT and YNNKEL (reference sequence). This CDR3 spans 15 amino acids. Before the COVID-19 pandemic, during about 2010-2018, CD4+ T cells were taken from unexposed donors. CD4+ T cells were isolated from the cells after around eleven days of culture. The sequencing sample was made of CD4+ T cells from PBMCs, cultured in vitro. The rearrangement links TRBV3-1 (or the pseudogene TRBV3-2) to TRBJ2-3, with 15 bases aligning to TRBD2. This TCR was recovered from a human donor in good health. This CDR3 reads CASSLRTSGGDTQYF. The CDR3 DNA sequence: TGTGCCAGCAGCCTAAGGACTAGCGGGGGGGACACGCAGTATTTT.